This T cell receptor (beta chain) was captured in a study of cytomegalovirus exposure and HLA in healthy donors. PCR used 60 Vbeta primers and 13 Jbeta primers. The table came from immunoSEQ multiplex PCR; TCRdb's copy has only in-frame clones and leaves some out. The table records approximately 83,000 clones, 80% of them present only once. In its sample, this clone was seen a few times. Its specificity is not known. Germline CDR1 reads LNHDA; CDR2 reads SQIVND (reference sequence). CDR3 length equals 13 residues. The germline V and J ends were trimmed by 4 bases and 1 base, with 7 bases remaining between them. Study-level results: Reportedly, cytomegalovirus status was diagnosed with high sensitivity and specificity.

The TCR comes from a man aged 18 to 29 in good health and CMV-seronegative. The gene calls are TRBV19 and TRBJ1-1; D is ambiguous. The sample comprised PBMCs. The CDR3 DNA reads TGTGCCAGTAGTACCGGCGGGAACACTGAAGCTTTCTTT. This translates into CASSTGGNTEAFF.